This is a list of T cell receptor beta chains from one sample in a study of identical twins. TCRdb reprocessed the 5' RACE reads with MiXCR, giving one entry per CDR3 protein. Here the sample spans about 250,000 distinct CDR3 sequences, 7.5% being singletons. These same data were also listed under a study on yellow fever vaccine responses in identical twins.

The source material was CD8+ T cells sorted from blood. Receptor source: a woman in her late teens or twenties in good health. CDR3s include the opening cysteine and the closing phenylalanine or tryptophan. A D gene is named only where the DNA matches it firmly. The size of a clone is reported for some rows only, either as once, few or many, or as a class for expanded clones.

TGTGCCAGCAGCTTGGGTGGCGGGGGCTCCTACGAGCAGTACTTC CASSLGGGGSYEQYF TRBV5-6 . TRBJ2-7 TRBD2
TGTGCCAGCAGCCAAAAAACGGGGGAGTACACTGAAGCTTTCTTT CASSQKTGEYTEAFF TRBV3-1 . TRBJ1-1 .
TGCAGTGCCGAAAAGACAGGGAACCCCGGGGAGCTGTTTTTT CSAEKTGNPGELFF TRBV20-1 . TRBJ2-2 TRBD1
TGTGCCAGCAGTTTAAGTCGGGTTACAGGAGAGACCCAGTACTTC CASSLSRVTGETQYF TRBV12-3/TRBV12-4 many TRBJ2-5 .
TGTGCCAGCAGTTTCGGAGGACCCCAGATGAATTCACCCCTCCACTTT CASSFGGPQMNSPLHF TRBV27 few TRBJ1-6 .
TGTGCCAGCAGCATCCCCAACAATGAGCAGTTCTTC CASSIPNNEQFF TRBV7-6 many TRBJ2-1 .
TGTGCCAGCAGCTTAGTTCAATGGAATGAGCAGTTCTTC CASSLVQWNEQFF TRBV11-2 few TRBJ2-1 .
TGTGCCACCAGTGACAATTTCCCAGGACAGTACACAGATACGCAGTATTTT CATSDNFPGQYTDTQYF TRBV24-1 . TRBJ2-3 .
TGTGCCAGCAGGGGGACTAGCGGGGGCACCGGGGAGCTGTTTTTT CASRGTSGGTGELFF TRBV6-1 few TRBJ2-2 TRBD2
TGTGCCAGCAGCTTACTAGGGGTTAACACCGGGGAGCTGTTTTTT CASSLLGVNTGELFF TRBV11-3 many TRBJ2-2 .
TGTGCCAGCAGCTTAACCGGGACCGACGAGCAGTACTTC CASSLTGTDEQYF TRBV7-3 many TRBJ2-7 .
TGTGCCAGCAGTGACCCCTGGGAGCGCTCCTACAATGAGCAGTTCTTC CASSDPWERSYNEQFF TRBV2 many TRBJ2-1 .
TGCGCCAGCAGCCGGGAGGACGGCCTAGCCTACGAGCAGTACTTC CASSREDGLAYEQYF TRBV4-1 . TRBJ2-7 .
TGCAGTGCAAAAGAGACAGGGGGGGAGACTGAAGCTTTCTTT CSAKETGGETEAFF TRBV20-1 many TRBJ1-1 TRBD1
TGCAGTGCTAGAGATCAGTGGAGTGACCAGGGTGAAGCTTTCTTT CSARDQWSDQGEAFF TRBV20-1 . TRBJ1-1 .
TGTGCCAGCAGCCCCTGGGACAGGGACCAAGAGACCCAGTACTTC CASSPWDRDQETQYF TRBV9 few TRBJ2-5 TRBD1
TGTGCCAGCAGCCAGGACACGAGCTCCTACAATGAGCAGTTCTTC CASSQDTSSYNEQFF TRBV12-3/TRBV12-4 many TRBJ2-1 .
TGCAGCGTTGACCCCGCCGGAGGAGGGGGCTCCTACAATGAGCAGTTCTTC CSVDPAGGGGSYNEQFF TRBV29-1 many TRBJ2-1 .
TGTGCCGGCAAACTAGGTTCCACCGGGGAGCTGTTTTTT CAGKLGSTGELFF TRBV6-1 few TRBJ2-2 .
TGTGCCAGCAGTAACGAGATAATCGGGACGGCATCCCTCTACAATGAGCAGTTCTTC CASSNEIIGTASLYNEQFF TRBV6-4 . TRBJ2-1 .
TGCGCCAGCAGCTTGGCACTAGCGGGGGGGCACTTCAATGAGCAGTTCTTC CASSLALAGGHFNEQFF TRBV5-1 many TRBJ2-1 TRBD2
TGTGCCAGCAGTGAAAGGGCTCAGGGGGTCTCCAATCAGCCCCAGCATTTT CASSERAQGVSNQPQHF TRBV2 many TRBJ1-5 TRBD1
TGCGCCAGCGGAAAGGGTCCTAGCGGGGGCAATGAGCAGTTCTTC CASGKGPSGGNEQFF TRBV4-1 . TRBJ2-1 TRBD2
TGTGCCAGCAGAGATTCAGGGGCCAAAAACATTCAGTACTTC CASRDSGAKNIQYF TRBV28 few TRBJ2-4 .
TGCAGCGTTGAATTGGACAGAGAGTACAATGAGCAGTTCTTC CSVELDREYNEQFF TRBV29-1 . TRBJ2-1 .
TGTGCCAGCAGTTTATCCCCAGGACTTCTAGAGCAGTTCTTC CASSLSPGLLEQFF TRBV27 few TRBJ2-1 .
TGCGCCAGCGGACAGGGGATGGGAGAGACCCAGTACTTC CASGQGMGETQYF TRBV10-2 few TRBJ2-5 TRBD1
TGTGCCAGCAGTTATGAGGGGAATTCCTACAATGAGCAGTTCTTC CASSYEGNSYNEQFF TRBV6-5 few TRBJ2-1 .
TGTGCCAGCAGTGGGGGGTCCGAGCAGTTCTTC CASSGGSEQFF TRBV12-3/TRBV12-4 few TRBJ2-1 .